The clone carrying this T cell receptor (beta chain) turned up a few times. This sample is part of a study of human T cells and chemical hapten exposure. On the study more broadly: DPC at 2% was the sensitizing agent, placed on about 2 cm by about 2 cm of upper inner arm skin. Doses of diphenylcyclopropenone went to the patients' scalps weekly throughout the approximately 25-week study. Patients, mostly women, had alopecia areata, alopecia totalis or alopecia universalis.

In TCRdb, the RACE reads were re-called with MiXCR into one record per CDR3 protein. This table has about 360,000 distinct CDR3 sequences, 5.5% to 8% appearing once. Germline assignment: CDR1 LGHNA and CDR2 YSLEER. The CDR3 is 15 amino acids. With V trimmed by 6 bases and J by 6 bases, 5 bases remained unmatched. The time point here: patch test 1, 2 weeks after DPC sensitization. The treatment denotes: therapeutic diphenylcyclopropenone sensitization with weekly scalp DPC. V and J are TRBV4-3 and TRBJ2-1, with 13 bases matching TRBD2. This clonotype originated in a woman in her late teens or twenties with alopecia areata. Some clones in this sample may be carry-over from other donors' samples. The sequences come from whole blood, collected in connection with sensitization to the hapten diphenylcyclopropenone (DPC). For the CDR3, the DNA is TGCGCCAGCAGTTCCAGACTAGCGGGGGGCAATGAGCAGTTCTTC. Amino acids: CASSSRLAGGNEQFF.